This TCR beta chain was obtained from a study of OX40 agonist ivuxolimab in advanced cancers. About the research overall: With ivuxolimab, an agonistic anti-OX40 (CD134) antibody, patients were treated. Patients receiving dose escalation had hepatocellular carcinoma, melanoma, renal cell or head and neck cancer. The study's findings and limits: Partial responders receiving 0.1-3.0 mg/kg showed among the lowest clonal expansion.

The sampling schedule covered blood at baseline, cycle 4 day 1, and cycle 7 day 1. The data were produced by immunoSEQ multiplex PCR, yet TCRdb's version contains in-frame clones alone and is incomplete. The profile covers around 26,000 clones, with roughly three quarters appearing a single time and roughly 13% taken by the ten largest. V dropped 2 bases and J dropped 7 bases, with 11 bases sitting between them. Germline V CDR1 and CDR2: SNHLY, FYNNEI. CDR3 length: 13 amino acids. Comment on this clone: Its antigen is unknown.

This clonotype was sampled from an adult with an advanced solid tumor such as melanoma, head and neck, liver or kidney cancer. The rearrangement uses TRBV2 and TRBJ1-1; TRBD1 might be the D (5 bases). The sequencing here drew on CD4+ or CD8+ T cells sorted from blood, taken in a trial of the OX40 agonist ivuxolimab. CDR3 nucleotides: TGTGCCAGCAGTGAAACCAGGGAGGGTGAAGCTTTCTTT. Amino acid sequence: CASSETREGEAFF.